These 4 T cell receptor beta chains originate from one sample sequenced in a study of cytomegalovirus exposure and HLA in healthy donors (dated by TCRdb to about 2017). Libraries were built with the immunoSEQ multiplex PCR assay. A mixture of 60 forward primers for TCR Vbeta segments and 13 reverse primers for TCR Jbeta segments was used in the multiplex PCR. Not all clones reach the TCRdb copy of this immuneACCESS table, which keeps in-frame sequences only. Checked studies attribute under half of the gap to unresolved V genes and leave the rest unexplained. The sample table holds about 100,000 clones, of which roughly three quarters were seen once. The top ten hold 4.1% of the sample. Source material: PBMCs. The receptors were gathered from a man aged 35 to 55 in good health and CMV-seronegative.

The rearrangement uses TRBV19 and TRBJ1-2; maybe TRBD1 (5 bases). This CDR3 contains 15 residues. The V and J ends lost 2 bases and 2 bases respectively, with 12 bases between them. Germline loops: CDR1 LNHDA, CDR2 SQIVND (reference sequence). The CDR3 loop is CASSIKEGPNYGYTF. CDR3 sequence (DNA): TGTGCCAGTAGTATAAAGGAGGGGCCAAACTATGGCTACACCTTC.

This rearrangement joins TRBV15 to TRBJ1-4; maybe TRBD1 (6 bases). CDR3 length equals 15 residues. The germline gives CDR1 LNHNV, CDR2 YYDKDF (reference sequence). With 0 bases removed from V and 4 bases from J, the gap between germline ends came to 9 bases. In nucleotides, the CDR3 is TGTGCCACCAGCAGAGATCAGGGGAATAATGAAAAACTGTTTTTT. This sequence encodes CATSRDQGNNEKLFF.

This clone occurred a few times. The chain links TRBV7-2 to TRBJ2-3; TRBD2 agrees at 11 bases. CDR1 SGHTA and CDR2 FQGNSA come from the germline V gene. Losses at the gene ends were 3 bases for V and 5 bases for J; bases not matched to a gene: 7. The CDR3 runs to 16 residues. The CDR3 DNA follows: TGTGCCAGCAGCTTTGATAGCGGGGGGGCAAAAGATACGCAGTATTTT. It specifies CASSFDSGGAKDTQYF.

The chain combines TRBV20-1 with TRBJ1-1; unclear D gene. With 0 bases removed from V and 3 bases from J, the gap between germline ends came to 2 bases. The V gene's germline CDR1 is DFQATT and CDR2 SNEGSKA (reference sequence). CDR3 length: 11 residues. The CDR3 is CSARDYTEAFF. The CDR3 DNA reads TGCAGTGCTAGAGACTACACTGAAGCTTTCTTT.